Sequencing of this T cell receptor (beta chain) was carried out in a study of blood T cell repertoires in COVID-19. Study details: From the United States, Italy and Spain came samples of acute and convalescent COVID-19. The cDNA or gDNA used as material had been derived from T cells, B-cell-depleted T cells, or PBMCs.

This CDR3 contains 18 residues. Trimming stripped 4 bases from V and 0 bases from J, with 19 bases between. Germline CDR1 is LNHDA and CDR2 is SQIVND (reference sequence). In the authors' methods: Reference gene primer amplification in the assay estimated nucleated cell counts. The assay was immunoSEQ multiplex PCR, and TCRdb's table has in-frame clones only and misses some. The V and J calls and clone size are taken from that table; D and trimming were inferred from the DNA. The data show 130,000 to 150,000 clones, around 72% seen once. The receptor was isolated from a woman in her fifties or sixties with acute or convalescent COVID-19. V and J are TRBV19 and TRBJ2-1; D is possibly TRBD2 (6 bases). The sequenced sample was peripheral blood. CDR3 coding DNA: TGTGCCAGTAGTAATAGCCTCGGGGGTGGTCTCTCCTACAATGAGCAGTTCTTC. Translating it yields CASSNSLGGGLSYNEQFF.